The 23 T cell receptor beta chains below all came from one sample that was sequenced in a study of Ad26.COV2.S vaccination and SARS-CoV-2 variants. Treatment noted: 15 to 20 received Ad26.COV2.S at low or high dose, single or two shots; about 5 received placebo; per-sample allocation not given. On day 63 after the first injection, vaccine and placebo recipients gave samples. Sequencing was performed with immunoSEQ multiplex PCR; in TCRdb, only in-frame clones are kept and a portion is missing. The table has fewer than 400,000 clones, about 85% seen once. This sample comprised peripheral blood, obtained in a trial of Ad26.COV2.S vaccine versus placebo. The receptors stem from a person aged 18-65 years who received the Ad26.COV2.S COVID-19 vaccine or a placebo.

The rearrangement uses TRBV3-1 (or the pseudogene TRBV3-2) and TRBJ1-2; D is unclear. The CDR3 is 14 amino acids. The V gene lost 0 bases and the J gene lost 7 bases, with 12 bases spanning the gap. Germline V gives CDR1 LGHDT, CDR2 YNNKEL (reference sequence). CDR3 sequence: CASSQDSSQTGYTF. CDR3 DNA: TGTGCCAGCAGCCAAGATTCGAGTCAGACTGGCTACACCTTC.

The CDR3 region is CASSARQVGESPLHF. The CDR3 DNA sequence: TGTGCCAGCAGCGCCAGACAGGTTGGGGAATCACCCCTCCACTTT. This chain joins TRBV9 and TRBJ1-6, with TRBD1 as a possible D gene (6 bases). Deletions cut 3 bases from V and 10 bases from J, with 17 bases between. CDR3 length: 15 residues. Germline CDR1 SGDLS, CDR2 YYNGEE.

A few counts support this clone. The CDR3 region is CASSWGQGNTEAFF. CDR3 DNA sequence: TGTGCCAGCAGCTGGGGACAGGGGAACACTGAAGCTTTCTTT. The V gene is TRBV5-4, the J gene TRBJ1-1, with 9 nucleotides matching TRBD1. Germline V lookup: CDR1 SGHNT, CDR2 YYREEE (reference sequence). V shed 3 bases, J shed 1 base, and the junction held 1 base outside the gene matches. The CDR3 is 14 amino acids.

The chain carries TRBV12-3 or TRBV12-4 and TRBJ2-7; D might be TRBD1 or TRBD2, each matching 5 bases. V was shortened by 2 bases and J by 7 bases, with 12 bases between the two germline ends. CDR3 length: 13 amino acids. The CDR3 here is CASSLNGAGEQYF. CDR3 sequence (DNA): TGTGCCAGCAGTTTAAACGGGGCAGGGGAGCAGTACTTC.

This clone showed up just once. Here the CDR3 reads CASSQRSGYNEQFF. CDR3 bases: TGCGCCAGCAGTCAGCGTAGCGGGTACAATGAGCAGTTCTTC. The chain is built from TRBV23-1 and TRBJ2-1; 7 bases are shared with TRBD2. TRBV23-1 is an open reading frame whose function is uncertain. CDR3 length equals 14 residues. V was pared by 3 bases and J by 4 bases, with 3 bases of the junction left unmatched.

This rearrangement joins TRBV7-5 to TRBJ2-1; no DNA check was done on the table's D call, TRBD2. TRBV7-5 is a listed pseudogene. CDR3 size: 16 residues. The CDR3: CVRSPTNPEVDNEQFF. CDR3 DNA sequence: TGTGTCAGAAGCCCTACTAACCCCGAGGTGGACAATGAGCAGTTCTTC.

The chain links TRBV5-1 to TRBJ2-3; 8 nucleotides line up with TRBD2. This CDR3 is built from 16 residues. V lost 2 bases, J lost 1 base, and 6 bases stayed unmatched. The germline gives CDR1 SGHRS, CDR2 YFSETQ. The CDR3 coding sequence is TGCGCCAGCAGCTTAGGAATTAGCGGGGGCACAGATACGCAGTATTTT. This translates into CASSLGISGGTDTQYF.

The chain combines TRBV5-5 with TRBJ2-7; D is ambiguous. CDR3 length: 14 residues. Trimming pared 0 bases from V and 0 bases from J, leaving 7 bases between. The germline V gene encodes CDR1 SGHKS and CDR2 YYEKEE (reference sequence). The CDR3 spells CASSLDLDSYEQYF. For the CDR3, the DNA is TGTGCCAGCAGCTTGGACCTGGACTCCTACGAGCAGTACTTC.

This sequence joins TRBV5-1 and TRBJ2-3, with unresolved D. Trimming shortened V by 1 base and J by 5 bases, and 8 bases separated the two germline ends. The CDR3 length is 13 residues. Germline values: CDR1 SGHRS, CDR2 YFSETQ. As DNA, the CDR3 is TGCGCCAGCAGCTTGCAGGATAAAGATACGCAGTATTTT. Translation gives CASSLQDKDTQYF.

This clone was seen a handful of times. The rearrangement links TRBV6-5 to TRBJ1-1; weak D call: TRBD1 (5 bases). Germline CDR1 is MNHEY and CDR2 is SVGAGI. V gave up 7 bases and J gave up 5 bases, with 11 bases separating them. This CDR3 is 12 amino acids long. The CDR3 sequence: CASTGPETEAFF. In DNA, the CDR3 is TGTGCCAGCACAGGGCCTGAGACTGAAGCTTTCTTT.

The rearrangement joins TRBV5-6 to TRBJ1-2; no definite D call. The germline CDR1 and CDR2 sequences are SGHDT and YYEEEE. The CDR3 has 12 residues. Trimming shortened V by 0 bases and J by 5 bases, and 5 bases separated the two germline ends. CDR3 in amino acids: CASSLAQYGYTF. DNA for the CDR3: TGTGCCAGCAGCTTGGCCCAGTATGGCTACACCTTC.

In DNA, the CDR3 is TGTGCCAGCAGTTCCCGGGTGGGCTACGAGCAGTACTTC. Its protein is CASSSRVGYEQYF. The genes are TRBV27 and TRBJ2-7; no definite D call. The CDR3 consists of 13 residues. The V and J ends lost 4 bases and 3 bases respectively, with 10 bases between them. Germline V gene lookup returns CDR1 MNHEY and CDR2 SMNVEV (reference sequence).

The V gene is TRBV3-1 (or the pseudogene TRBV3-2), the J gene TRBJ2-1; TRBD1 is a possible D gene (5 bases). Germline values: CDR1 LGHDT, CDR2 YNNKEL (reference sequence). V lost 2 bases to trimming and J lost 5 bases, with 10 bases between them. This CDR3 comprises 14 residues. The CDR3 DNA reads TGTGCCAGCAGCCAATTTCGACAGAACAATGAGCAGTTCTTC. Translation: CASSQFRQNNEQFF.

The gene calls are TRBV5-6 and TRBJ2-1; no clear D gene. V was pared by 2 bases and J by 0 bases, with 9 bases between. This CDR3 has 15 residues. Germline CDR1 is SGHDT and CDR2 is YYEEEE. CDR3: CASSLGATSYNEQFF. The CDR3 bases are TGTGCCAGCAGCTTAGGAGCTACCTCCTACAATGAGCAGTTCTTC.

This chain connects TRBV18 to TRBJ1-2; the D is unclear. CDR3 length: 15 amino acids. CDR1 is KGHSH, CDR2 LQKENI, per germline. V was clipped by 2 bases and J by 8 bases, with 18 bases between them. The CDR3 reads CASSPDLADMSGYTF. The DNA of the CDR3 is TGTGCCAGCTCACCAGATTTGGCGGATATGAGCGGCTACACCTTC.

J is TRBJ2-3 and V is TRBV6-2 or TRBV6-3; the match to TRBD1 covers 9 bases. The CDR3 has 15 amino acids. J was trimmed by 3 bases and V by 5 bases; bases with no gene match: 6. Germline V gene lookup returns CDR1 MNHEY and CDR2 SVGEGT. The DNA of the CDR3 is TGTGCCAGCAGTGACAGACAGGGGGGGACAGATACGCAGTATTTT. Residues: CASSDRQGGTDTQYF.

This chain uses TRBV2 with TRBJ2-2, with 7 bases lining up with TRBD1. This CDR3 is built from 15 residues. The germline CDR1 and CDR2 sequences are SNHLY and FYNNEI. The ends lost 9 bases at V and 3 bases at J; junction bases unmatched: 10. The CDR3 DNA is TGTGCCAGAGGGGGCGCGAGCGGACACACCGGGGAGCTGTTTTTT. Residues: CARGGASGHTGELFF.

The chain couples TRBV30 to TRBJ2-5; 10 bases are shared with TRBD2. CDR3 length: 17 amino acids. V was clipped by 5 bases and J by 9 bases; unmatched bases: 21. Looked up from germline, CDR1 is GTSNPN and CDR2 is SVGIG (reference sequence). In nucleotides, the CDR3 is TGTGCCTGGGCCCCTGGACTTGGACTAGCGGCATCAACGGCCCAGTACTTC. Encoded protein: CAWAPGLGLAASTAQYF.

The chain uses TRBV19 and TRBJ2-5; D gene uncertain. There are 15 residues in the CDR3. V shed 6 bases and J shed 1 base, with 15 bases lying between them. Per germline, CDR1 LNHDA and CDR2 SQIVND (reference sequence). In DNA form, the CDR3 reads TGTGCCAGTAGGGCCTTGGCTGAGGTCCAAGAGACCCAGTACTTC. Translated: CASRALAEVQETQYF. Drawing the rest from reference TRBV19 and TRBJ2-5, the complete variable domain is DGGITQSPKYLFRKEGQNVTLSCEQNLNHDAMYWYRQDPGQGLRLIYYSQIVNDFQKGDIAEGYSVSREKKESFPLTVTSAQKNPTAFYLCASRALAEVQETQYFGPGTRLLVL.

Remarks on this clone: The junction departs from germline at one end; a sequencing error may be responsible. V and J are TRBV2 and TRBJ2-2, with 7 nucleotides matching TRBD1. Germline CDR1 and CDR2: SNHLY and FYNNEI. The CDR3 sequence is 14 residues long. For the CDR3, the DNA is TGTGCCAGCAGGGAAGACAGGGAGTCCGGGGAGCTGTTTTTT. It encodes CASREDRESGELFF.

With respect to this clone: The same CDR3 can be traced to other DNA sequences in this sample. The chain employs TRBV6-1 and TRBJ2-3, with D unclear. CDR1 MNHNS and CDR2 SASEGT come from the germline V gene. This CDR3 is built from 14 residues. The V end was cut by 3 bases, the J end by 0 bases, with 7 bases between. The DNA for the CDR3 is TGTGCCAGCAGTGAGGGGTCTAGCACAGATACGCAGTATTTT. Amino acid sequence: CASSEGSSTDTQYF.

On this clone: Other DNA sequences in the same sample also yield this CDR3. This sequence joins TRBV5-6 and TRBJ2-1, with D perhaps assigned TRBD1 or TRBD2 (5 bases each). With 4 bases removed from V and 5 bases from J, the gap between germline ends came to 7 bases. The V gene's germline CDR1 is SGHDT and CDR2 YYEEEE. The length of the CDR3 is 12 residues. The CDR3 bases are TGTGCCAGCAGCCTGGGGGACAATGAGCAGTTCTTC. This sequence encodes CASSLGDNEQFF.

In this sample, this clone turned up once. The chain links TRBV7-2 to TRBJ1-6; the D is unclear. Germline CDR1 and CDR2: SGHTA and FQGNSA. The CDR3 consists of 13 residues. Between the trimmed V and J ends, which lost 4 bases and 6 bases, there was a span of 7 bases. This CDR3 reads CASSWSPNSPLHF. The CDR3 DNA follows: TGTGCCAGCAGCTGGAGCCCTAATTCACCCCTCCACTTT.